A single sample gave rise to the 22 T cell receptor beta chains below, sequenced in a study of cytomegalovirus exposure and HLA in healthy donors. Vbeta (60) and Jbeta (13) primers were used in the PCR. Sequencing was performed with immunoSEQ multiplex PCR; in TCRdb, only in-frame clones are kept and a portion is missing. Among some 150,000 clones, just over 70% were seen once, and the ten largest hold around 1.6%. Input material: PBMCs. These receptor sequences come from a woman in her thirties in good health and CMV-seronegative.

This clone was found a few times. The chain joins TRBV7-8 to TRBJ2-1; no firm D call. V was clipped by 2 bases and J by 5 bases, with 13 bases between them. The V gene's germline CDR1 is SGHVS and CDR2 FQNEAQ. CDR3 size: 15 residues. CDR3 DNA sequence: TGTGCCAGCAGCTTAAGTGAGACACTGAACAATGAGCAGTTCTTC. The encoded protein is CASSLSETLNNEQFF. The full variable domain, completed using reference TRBV7-8 and TRBJ2-1, is GAGVSQSPRYKVAKRGQDVALRCDPISGHVSLFWYQQALGQGPEFLTYFQNEAQLDKSGLPSDRFFAERPEGSVSTLKIQRTQQEDSAVYLCASSLSETLNNEQFFGPGTRLTVL.

This chain joins TRBV11-2 and TRBJ2-5; perhaps TRBD2 as D (7 bases). This CDR3 is built from 15 residues. The germline CDR1 and CDR2 sequences are SGHAT and FQNNGV. The V end was cut by 5 bases, the J end by 0 bases, with 13 bases between. CDR3 loop: CASSLGGAYQETQYF. The CDR3 DNA reads TGTGCCAGCAGCCTGGGGGGGGCCTACCAAGAGACCCAGTACTTC.

The chain combines TRBV28 with TRBJ2-7; possible D gene TRBD1, 5 bases. Trimming left V 6 bases short and J 6 bases short, with 18 bases between. Germline V gives CDR1 MDHEN, CDR2 SYDVKM. The CDR3 covers 14 residues. CDR3 nucleotides: TGTGCCAGCAGCCTCCGGGCAGGGTCAAGCGAGCAGTACTTC. It yields the protein CASSLRAGSSEQYF.

V gene TRBV6-6 combines with J gene TRBJ2-2, with 13 bases fitting TRBD2. Germline CDR1 and CDR2: MNHNY and SVGAGI (reference sequence). This CDR3 has 15 amino acids. Trimming took 5 bases from V and 8 from J; bases not matched to a gene: 5. The chain's CDR3 is CASSGTSGGAGELFF. CDR3 in DNA: TGTGCCAGCAGTGGCACTAGCGGGGGGGCGGGGGAGCTGTTTTTT.

V usage is TRBV29-1 and J usage is TRBJ1-2; D is unresolved. The ends were cut back, 4 bases at V and 6 bases at J, with 9 bases in the middle. CDR3 length: 11 amino acids. CDR1 is SQVTM and CDR2 is ANQGSEA in the germline V gene. The CDR3 spells CSVAGSDGYTF. The CDR3 bases are TGCAGCGTTGCCGGGTCCGATGGCTACACCTTC.

The chain recombines TRBV18 with TRBJ2-3; TRBD1 aligns across 9 bases. With V trimmed by 3 bases and J by 4 bases, 5 bases remained unmatched. This CDR3 contains 15 residues. From germline, CDR1 is KGHSH and CDR2 LQKENI. CDR3 amino acids: CASSPGQGGSDTQYF. The DNA of the CDR3 is TGTGCCAGCTCACCGGGACAGGGCGGGTCAGATACGCAGTATTTT.

The rearrangement links TRBV19 to TRBJ1-4; D is uncertain. Germline V gene lookup returns CDR1 LNHDA and CDR2 SQIVND (reference sequence). The CDR3 is 13 amino acids. V was cut by 8 bases and J by 5 bases, with 12 bases left in between. The CDR3 DNA is TGTGCCAGTGCGAAAGCTTTAAATGAAAAACTGTTTTTT. The encoded protein is CASAKALNEKLFF.

V gene TRBV19 combines with J gene TRBJ1-3; D is unresolved. With 4 bases removed from V and 0 bases from J, the gap between germline ends came to 7 bases. The CDR3 is 14 residues long. Per germline, CDR1 LNHDA and CDR2 SQIVND (reference sequence). CDR3 residues: CASSTLNSGNTIYF. Here the CDR3 DNA reads TGTGCCAGTAGTACTCTTAACTCTGGAAACACCATATATTTT. The full variable domain, in which reference TRBV19 and TRBJ1-3 provide the parts outside the CDR3, is DGGITQSPKYLFRKEGQNVTLSCEQNLNHDAMYWYRQDPGQGLRLIYYSQIVNDFQKGDIAEGYSVSREKKESFPLTVTSAQKNPTAFYLCASSTLNSGNTIYFGEGSWLTVV.

The rearrangement uses TRBV28 and TRBJ1-5; D is possibly TRBD1 (6 bases). The CDR3 has 15 amino acids. Germline V gene sequence: CDR1 MDHEN, CDR2 SYDVKM. V was trimmed by 5 bases and J by 4 bases, leaving 15 bases between them. The CDR3 here is CASSGQDSLNQPQHF. The CDR3 DNA is TGTGCCAGCAGTGGCCAGGACAGTCTGAATCAGCCCCAGCATTTT.

This sequence joins TRBV7-9 and TRBJ2-7, with 9 bases fitting TRBD1. The CDR3 consists of 15 residues. With V trimmed by 5 bases and J by 3 bases, 8 bases remained unmatched. CDR1 is SEHNR and CDR2 is FQNEAQ in the germline V gene (reference sequence). This CDR3 reads CASSGRTGELYEQYF. The CDR3 DNA is TGTGCCAGCAGCGGGCGGACAGGGGAACTCTACGAGCAGTACTTC.

V gene TRBV7-9 combines with J gene TRBJ2-3; D might be TRBD2 (5 bases). V lost 1 base, J lost 8 bases, and 16 bases lay in between. Per germline, CDR1 SEHNR and CDR2 FQNEAQ (reference sequence). This CDR3 is 15 amino acids long. CDR3 sequence (DNA): TGTGCCAGCAGCTTAGTCGGACTGCGCGTGGGTACGCAGTATTTT. Protein: CASSLVGLRVGTQYF.

The chain is built from TRBV19 and TRBJ2-7; TRBD1 matches 7 bases. This CDR3 contains 14 residues. Germline values: CDR1 LNHDA, CDR2 SQIVND (reference sequence). V trimming: 5 bases; J trimming: 2 bases; junction bases outside the gene matches: 6. The CDR3 DNA sequence: TGTGCCAGTAGTCCTACAGGGGACCCCTACGAGCAGTACGTC. Protein product: CASSPTGDPYEQYV.

This clone was counted a few times. The gene calls are TRBV6-5 and TRBJ1-1; TRBD1 aligns across 9 bases. The germline V gene has CDR1 MNHEY and CDR2 SVGAGI. J was trimmed by 13 bases and V by 0 bases; bases with no gene match: 3. CDR3 size: 12 residues. The CDR3 protein is CASSYSGTGFFF. CDR3 bases: TGTGCCAGCAGTTACTCCGGGACAGGGTTTTTCTTT.

The chain joins TRBV7-2 to TRBJ2-5; 9 nucleotides agree with TRBD1. There are 14 residues in the CDR3. The germline CDR1 and CDR2 sequences are SGHTA and FQGNSA. The V and J ends lost 5 bases and 5 bases, in that order; junction bases with no gene match: 6. The CDR3 here is CASSSGTGLETQYF. In nucleotides, the CDR3 is TGTGCCAGCAGCAGCGGGACAGGGCTGGAGACCCAGTACTTC.

V and J are TRBV6-1 and TRBJ2-3; D might be TRBD2 (6 bases). The germline V gene encodes CDR1 MNHNS and CDR2 SASEGT. The CDR3 sequence is 14 residues long. Between the trimmed V and J ends, which lost 8 bases and 3 bases, there was a span of 15 bases. The CDR3 DNA follows: TGTGCCAGCGGTAGCGCGGAGGGTACAGATACGCAGTATTTT. Translating gives CASGSAEGTDTQYF.

The gene calls are TRBV7-9 and TRBJ2-3; 9 nucleotides agree with TRBD2. CDR3 size: 18 residues. Germline V gene lookup returns CDR1 SEHNR and CDR2 FQNEAQ (reference sequence). V shed 2 bases, J shed 3 bases, and the junction held 12 bases outside the gene matches. Written as DNA, the CDR3 is TGTGCCAGCAGCTTACATGGGGCGAGCGGGGGGCTAACAGATACGCAGTATTTT. Translating it yields CASSLHGASGGLTDTQYF.

This chain links TRBV5-1 with TRBJ2-5; no definite D call. Germline CDR1 reads SGHRS; CDR2 reads YFSETQ. The CDR3 totals 14 residues. V lost 0 bases and J 5 bases, leaving 11 bases between the germline ends. CDR3 region: CASSLESTAETQYF. DNA for the CDR3: TGCGCCAGCAGCTTGGAGTCCACCGCGGAGACCCAGTACTTC.

Remarks on this clone: The junction does not match germline at one end; this may be a read error. The chain carries TRBV7-7 and TRBJ2-1, with TRBD2 identical over 7 bases. This CDR3 has 15 residues. Germline V CDR1 and CDR2: SSHAT, FNYEAQ (reference sequence). In DNA, the CDR3 is TGTGCTAGCAGCTTAGACGGGGGGACCCACAATGAGCAGTTCTTC. Protein sequence: CASSLDGGTHNEQFF.

The rearrangement links TRBV5-1 to TRBJ2-7, with D possibly matching TRBD1 (5 bases). CDR3 length: 14 residues. CDR1 is SGHRS, CDR2 YFSETQ, per germline. Trimming pared 0 bases from V and 3 bases from J, leaving 10 bases between. The CDR3 is CASSLAPRVYEQYF. The CDR3 coding sequence is TGCGCCAGCAGCTTGGCTCCCAGGGTCTACGAGCAGTACTTC.

V and J are TRBV28 and TRBJ1-4; TRBD1 matches at 7 bases. The J segment lost 5 bases and the V segment lost 3 bases, leaving 6 bases of the junction unmatched. Germline V gene sequence: CDR1 MDHEN, CDR2 SYDVKM. This CDR3 contains 15 residues. CDR3: CASSFEGASNEKLFF. As DNA, the CDR3 is TGTGCCAGCAGTTTTGAGGGGGCGTCGAATGAAAAACTGTTTTTT. Drawing the rest from reference TRBV28 and TRBJ1-4, the complete variable domain is DVKVTQSSRYLVKRTGEKVFLECVQDMDHENMFWYRQDPGLGLRLIYFSYDVKMKEKGDIPEGYSVSREKKERFSLILESASTNQTSMYLCASSFEGASNEKLFFGSGTQLSVL.

V is TRBV7-3 and J is TRBJ2-7, with 7 bases lining up with TRBD2. CDR1 is SGHTA, CDR2 FQGTGA, per germline. V dropped 4 bases and J dropped 10; count of bases not matched to a gene: 4. The CDR3 consists of 11 residues. This CDR3 reads CASSSGGRQYF. The CDR3 nucleotides read TGTGCCAGCAGCTCGGGGGGACGACAGTACTTC.

J is TRBJ1-5 and V is TRBV6-1; D call uncertain. Trimming stripped 5 bases from V and 6 bases from J, with 5 bases between. The CDR3 consists of 11 residues. Looked up from germline, CDR1 is MNHNS and CDR2 is SASEGT. CDR3 loop: CASSTGQPQHF. CDR3 coding DNA: TGTGCCAGCAGTACTGGTCAGCCCCAGCATTTT.